This T cell receptor (beta chain) stems from a study of T cell responses to AZD1222 COVID-19 vaccine. Combined were second doses at about 4 or about 12 weeks. Generated by immunoSEQ multiplex PCR, the TCRdb table keeps only in-frame clones and is missing some. The sample records more than 95,000 clones, around 83% being singletons. The study's findings and limits: Regions 160-218 and 743-854 dominated among vaccine-associated CD4 TCRs spanning spike. None of the repertoires were sampled until the peak T cell response had passed.

This clone was detected a few times. Its target is not known. The junction shows a germline mismatch at one end, possibly a read error. The receptor was isolated from an adult who received the AZD1222 COVID-19 vaccine. The sequencing used peripheral blood, collected 28 days after the second AZD1222 dose.

CDR3 residues: CASSPHGSYNIEAFF. Written as DNA, the CDR3 is TGTGCCAGCAGCCCACACGGGTCCTACAACATTGAAGCTTTCTTT. The chain has TRBV6-2 or TRBV6-3 and TRBJ1-1; D gene uncertain. CDR1 and CDR2 from the germline V gene are MNHEY and SVGEGT. CDR3 size: 15 residues.